Shown below are 23 T cell receptor beta chains from a single sample sequenced in a study of T cell clonotyping in hematopoietic cell transplantation. Produced via immunoSEQ multiplex PCR; TCRdb's table is partial and in-frame only. The profile shows 35,000 to 45,000 clones, approximately 94% of them singletons. Sequences were obtained from peripheral blood mononuclear cells. The receptors were sampled from a woman aged 50 to 65 in good health. Some clones in this sample may be carry-over from other donors' samples.

This chain joins TRBV6-1 and TRBJ1-4, with D unclear. Germline V lookup: CDR1 MNHNS, CDR2 SASEGT. CDR3 length: 13 residues. V lost 8 bases, J lost 0 bases, and 7 bases lay in between. The CDR3 sequence: CASRGTTNEKLFF. The DNA of the CDR3 is TGTGCCAGCCGGGGTACAACTAATGAAAAACTGTTTTTT.

V is TRBV10-3 and J is TRBJ1-4; D unresolved. The CDR3 length is 11 residues. Germline CDR1 is ENHRY and CDR2 is SYGVKD. V lost 8 bases and J lost 10, with 11 bases in between. As DNA, the CDR3 is TGTGCCATCGAGAGGGCTGCAAAACTGTTTTTT. Translation: CAIERAAKLFF.

V gene TRBV14 combines with J gene TRBJ2-7; D gene uncertain. Trimming left V 3 bases short and J 5 bases short, with 5 bases between. This CDR3 is 11 amino acids long. CDR1 SGHDN and CDR2 FVKESK come from the germline V gene. CDR3 sequence reads: CASSHFHEQYF. Written as DNA, the CDR3 is TGTGCCAGCAGCCACTTCCACGAGCAGTACTTC.

The chain combines TRBV5-1 with TRBJ2-3; D gene ambiguous. Trimming pared 3 bases from V and 6 bases from J, leaving 8 bases between. The V gene's germline CDR1 is SGHRS and CDR2 YFSETQ. The CDR3 runs 12 residues. CDR3: CASSSLGDTQYF. CDR3 DNA: TGCGCCAGCAGCTCTTTGGGGGATACGCAGTATTTT. Full variable domain (rest looked up from reference TRBV5-1 and TRBJ2-3): KAGVTQTPRYLIKTRGQQVTLSCSPISGHRSVSWYQQTPGQGLQFLFEYFSETQRNKGNFPGRFSGRQFSNSRSEMNVSTLELGDSALYLCASSSLGDTQYFGPGTRLTVL.

The chain has TRBV4-3 and TRBJ1-2, with D possibly TRBD1 on 6 matching bases. The CDR3 covers 15 residues. The germline V and J ends were trimmed by 0 bases and 8 bases, with 16 bases remaining between them. CDR1 is LGHNA, CDR2 YSLEER, per germline. The CDR3 reads CASSQEGRGAGGYTF. CDR3 DNA: TGCGCCAGCAGCCAAGAAGGTCGGGGGGCGGGCGGCTACACCTTC.

The V and J genes are TRBV6-1 and TRBJ2-5; 9 positions agree with TRBD1. The J call may be in error: the DNA end matches TRBJ2-7 better. CDR3 size: 15 residues. CDR1 and CDR2 from the germline V gene are MNHNS and SASEGT. CDR3: CASSTSGTGPYEQYF. The CDR3 nucleotides are TGTGCCAGCAGTACCTCGGGGACAGGGCCATACGAGCAGTACTTC.

The rearrangement uses TRBV28 and TRBJ2-1; 13 bases align to TRBD2. The ends lost 6 bases at V and 6 bases at J; junction bases unmatched: 5. The CDR3 sequence is 15 residues long. Germline assignment: CDR1 MDHEN and CDR2 SYDVKM. CDR3 nucleotide sequence: TGTGCCAGCAGACCGACTAGCGGGGGGCCCAATGAGCAGTTCTTC. This codes for CASRPTSGGPNEQFF.

This clone was recorded once. The CDR3 sequence: CASSIGARGGYEQYF. CDR3 in DNA: TGTGCCAGTAGTATAGGGGCCAGGGGGGGATACGAGCAGTACTTC. The chain couples TRBV19 to TRBJ2-7; either TRBD1 or TRBD2 may fit D (7 bases each). This CDR3 has 15 amino acids. Looked up from germline, CDR1 is LNHDA and CDR2 is SQIVND (reference sequence). V dropped 1 base and J dropped 4 bases, with 14 bases sitting between them.

The CDR3 region has the DNA TGTGCCAGCAGCTTCTACGGGACAGTTAATGAAAAACTGTTTTTT. This codes for CASSFYGTVNEKLFF. The chain combines TRBV7-9 with TRBJ1-4; 7 nucleotides match TRBD1. V trimming: 3 bases; J trimming: 4 bases; junction bases outside the gene matches: 5. The CDR3 length is 15 residues. From germline, CDR1 is SEHNR and CDR2 FQNEAQ (reference sequence).

This clone has more than one count but fewer than ten. The chain employs TRBV6-1 and TRBJ2-7, with 10 bases that match TRBD2. The J segment lost 3 bases and the V segment lost 6 bases, leaving 5 bases of the junction unmatched. The CDR3 has 14 residues. Germline V gene sequence: CDR1 MNHNS, CDR2 SASEGT. The CDR3 sequence: CASRDPSGGYEQYF. CDR3 sequence (DNA): TGTGCCAGCAGGGATCCTAGCGGGGGCTACGAGCAGTACTTC.

The genes are TRBV11-3 and TRBJ1-1; 7 nucleotides line up with TRBD1. Losses at the gene ends were 5 bases for V and 9 bases for J; bases not matched to a gene: 6. The germline gives CDR1 SGHNT, CDR2 YENEEA. The CDR3 runs to 12 residues. The CDR3 loop is CASSPGTAQAFF. As DNA, the CDR3 is TGTGCCAGCAGCCCAGGGACAGCCCAAGCTTTCTTT.

The chain joins TRBV4-1 to TRBJ2-2; 8 bases match TRBD1. This CDR3 is 17 amino acids long. Germline assignment: CDR1 MGHRA and CDR2 YSYEKL. Losses at the gene ends were 0 bases for V and 4 bases for J; bases not matched to a gene: 7. DNA of the CDR3: TGCGCCAGCAGCCAAGAGGCAGGGGGCGAAGGCACCGGGGAGCTGTTTTTT. This codes for CASSQEAGGEGTGELFF.

The rearrangement uses TRBV6-8 and TRBJ1-5; D is unresolved. Between the trimmed V and J ends, which lost 6 bases and 3 bases, there was a span of 12 bases. Germline V CDR1 and CDR2: MNHGY, SAAAGT. The CDR3 is made up of 14 amino acids. CDR3 region: CASRRTGHNQPQHF. CDR3 sequence (DNA): TGTGCCAGCAGACGGACGGGCCACAATCAGCCCCAGCATTTT.

The chain uses TRBV5-4 and TRBJ1-6; 7 positions match TRBD1. The CDR3 consists of 14 residues. V dropped 5 bases and J dropped 7; count of bases not matched to a gene: 6. Germline CDR1 reads SGHNT; CDR2 reads YYREEE (reference sequence). The CDR3 region is CASSTGVGNSPLHF. The CDR3 DNA sequence: TGTGCCAGCAGTACAGGGGTAGGCAATTCACCCCTCCACTTT.

The rearrangement links TRBV19 to TRBJ1-5; D possibly corresponds to TRBD1 (6 bases). The V end was cut by 6 bases, the J end by 0 bases, with 18 bases between. Germline-derived CDR1 and CDR2 are LNHDA and SQIVND (reference sequence). The CDR3 spans 17 residues. CDR3 in amino acids: CASSSRTVFYSNQPQHF. The CDR3 DNA reads TGTGCCAGTAGCTCCCGGACAGTTTTTTATAGCAATCAGCCCCAGCATTTT.

The chain links TRBV7-3 to TRBJ2-7; D unclear. CDR1 is SGHTA, CDR2 FQGTGA, per germline. V dropped 4 bases and J dropped 1 base, with 14 bases sitting between them. The CDR3 runs 15 residues. The DNA for the CDR3 is TGTGCCAGCAGCTCCGGACCGGTGAATTCCTACGAGCAGTACTTC. This sequence encodes CASSSGPVNSYEQYF.

The V gene is TRBV4-3, the J gene TRBJ1-4; D unresolved. Germline assignment: CDR1 LGHNA and CDR2 YSLEER. This CDR3 spans 15 amino acids. V was pared by 1 base and J by 8 bases, with 14 bases between. This chain's CDR3 is CASSQGGGSGEKLFF. DNA of the CDR3: TGCGCCAGCAGCCAAGGGGGAGGGAGCGGAGAAAAACTGTTTTTT.

CDR3 DNA sequence: TGTGCCAGCAGTTACGGCGAGGGGGCAATAGGGGAGACCCAGTACTTC. This gives the protein CASSYGEGAIGETQYF. This sequence joins TRBV6-5 and TRBJ2-5, with 7 bases fitting TRBD1. V shed 2 bases, J shed 5 bases, and the junction held 11 bases outside the gene matches. From germline, CDR1 is MNHEY and CDR2 SVGAGI. CDR3 length: 16 residues.

This sequence joins TRBV7-9 and TRBJ1-6, with 7 bases aligning to TRBD1. Germline V gene sequence: CDR1 SEHNR, CDR2 FQNEAQ (reference sequence). This CDR3 spans 15 amino acids. The J segment lost 9 bases and the V segment lost 5 bases, leaving 10 bases of the junction unmatched. CDR3 coding DNA: TGTGCCAGCAGCACCGAGACAGGGTTTGGTTCACCCCTCCACTTT. This sequence encodes CASSTETGFGSPLHF.

The chain carries TRBV28 and TRBJ2-3; 9 bases map to TRBD1. V was pared by 5 bases and J by 0 bases, with 3 bases of the junction left unmatched. The CDR3 spans 15 residues. Germline loops: CDR1 MDHEN, CDR2 SYDVKM. The CDR3 is CASSRGTGSTDTQYF. CDR3 DNA: TGTGCCAGCAGTCGTGGGACAGGGAGCACAGATACGCAGTATTTT.

V usage is TRBV4-1 and J usage is TRBJ2-3; 7 bases are a match to TRBD1. The CDR3 spans 14 residues. With 0 bases clipped from V and 6 bases from J, the junction kept 3 bases outside the gene matches. Per germline, CDR1 MGHRA and CDR2 YSYEKL. CDR3 sequence: CASSQDSRGDTQYF. The CDR3 coding sequence is TGCGCCAGCAGCCAAGATTCCAGGGGGGATACGCAGTATTTT.

The chain is built from TRBV27 and TRBJ1-2; tentative D call: TRBD1 (6 bases). The V end lost 6 bases, the J end lost 1 base, and 18 bases lay between the germline ends. Germline CDR1 MNHEY, CDR2 SMNVEV (reference sequence). CDR3 size: 16 residues. CDR3 sequence: CASSPSWGAVNYGYTF. DNA of the CDR3: TGTGCCAGCAGCCCATCTTGGGGGGCGGTTAACTATGGCTACACCTTC.

V gene TRBV19 combines with J gene TRBJ1-1, with 7 bases aligning to TRBD1. V lost 5 bases to trimming and J lost 0 bases; unmatched junction nucleotides: 6. In germline, CDR1 is LNHDA, CDR2 SQIVND (reference sequence). The CDR3 runs to 15 residues. CDR3 coding DNA: TGTGCCAGTAGTTCTACAGGGGAGATGAACACTGAAGCTTTCTTT. This gives the protein CASSSTGEMNTEAFF. The entire variable domain, with the rest obtained from reference TRBV19 and TRBJ1-1, is as follows: DGGITQSPKYLFRKEGQNVTLSCEQNLNHDAMYWYRQDPGQGLRLIYYSQIVNDFQKGDIAEGYSVSREKKESFPLTVTSAQKNPTAFYLCASSSTGEMNTEAFFGQGTRLTVV.